Each of the 26 T cell receptor beta chains below was sequenced from the same sample in a study of regulatory T cells after allogeneic stem cell transplantation. The TCR beta CDR3 region was amplified from SMARTer RACE cDNA made from RNA. One entry per CDR3 protein results from TCRdb running MiXCR on the 5' RACE reads. Of nearly 850 distinct CDR3 sequences in the sample, over 20% were seen once. This specimen consisted of sorted CD4+ T cells from blood (whether regulatory or conventional is not recorded), obtained 30 days after allogeneic stem cell transplant. The receptors here all came from a human patient who had an allogeneic stem cell transplant, so the T cells may come from the graft donor.

On this clonotype: As the CDR3 is not closed by the conserved phenylalanine or tryptophan, this likely results from a read error. This chain joins TRBV30 and TRBJ2-1; the D is unclear. Trimming shortened V by 5 bases and J by 0 bases, and 11 bases separated the two germline ends. The CDR3 has 14 residues. Germline V gene data show CDR1 as GTSNPN and CDR2 as SVGIG (reference sequence). The CDR3 bases are TGTGCCTGGTCGGCTCAGAGCTCCTACAATGAGCAGTTCTCC. Residues: CAWSAQSSYNEQFS.

Judged by abundance, this clonotype is large. The V and J genes are TRBV12-3 or TRBV12-4 and TRBJ1-1; TRBD1 might be the D (5 bases). The CDR3 is made up of 13 amino acids. V shed 1 base and J shed 4 bases, with 7 bases lying between them. CDR3 DNA: TGTGCCAGCAGTTTAGGGGGGGGCACTGAAGCTTTCTTT. Translated, it gives CASSLGGGTEAFF.

In this sample, this clonotype is large (0.1 to 1%). V usage is TRBV7-2 and J usage is TRBJ2-7, with 8 bases identical to TRBD1. The CDR3 is 16 amino acids. V lost 2 bases, J lost 0 bases, and 6 bases stayed unmatched. Per the germline V gene, CDR1 is SGHTA and CDR2 is FQGNSA. The CDR3 protein is CASSLYGTGDSYEQYF. The CDR3 bases are TGTGCCAGCAGCTTATACGGGACAGGCGACTCCTACGAGCAGTACTTC.

A word on this clonotype: At one end the junction does not follow the germline gene, possibly because of a read error. This chain uses TRBV27 with TRBJ2-6; 11 nucleotides agree with TRBD1. The CDR3 consists of 16 residues. Germline values: CDR1 MNHEY, CDR2 SMNVEV (reference sequence). The CDR3 sequence is CASDHGQGAGADVLTF. CDR3 nucleotides: TGTGCCAGCGACCACGGACAGGGGGCTGGGGCCGACGTCCTGACTTTC.

The V call is TRBV18, the J call TRBJ1-2; D may be TRBD1 (5 bases). The ends were cut back, 2 bases at V and 2 bases at J, with 12 bases in the middle. Germline values: CDR1 KGHSH, CDR2 LQKENI. The CDR3 runs 15 residues. This chain's CDR3 is CASSPTGGVNYGYTF. The DNA for the CDR3 is TGTGCCAGCTCACCAACTGGAGGGGTCAACTATGGCTACACCTTC.

In its sample, this clonotype is large. The chain links TRBV6-5 to TRBJ2-4; possibly TRBD1 or TRBD2 for D (5 bases each). Trimming took 5 bases from V and 10 from J, leaving 15 bases between them. This CDR3 region has 13 residues. Germline V CDR1 and CDR2: MNHEY, SVGAGI. The CDR3 coding sequence is TGTGCCAGCAGTCAGGGACCGCGGTTAATTCAGTACTTC. It specifies CASSQGPRLIQYF.

By share of the sample, this clonotype is medium-sized. V is TRBV6-5 and J is TRBJ2-2; the match to TRBD2 covers 9 bases. V shed 7 bases and J 5 bases; nucleotides not matched to a gene: 5. Germline CDR1 is MNHEY and CDR2 is SVGAGI. This CDR3 contains 14 residues. In nucleotides, the CDR3 is TGTGCCAGCACCCCAGCGGGGGGAACCGGGGAGCTGTTTTTT. It codes for CASTPAGGTGELFF.

The chain joins TRBV9 to TRBJ2-3; unclear D gene. Germline V gene sequence: CDR1 SGDLS, CDR2 YYNGEE. This CDR3 comprises 13 residues. Trimming took 4 bases from V and 2 from J, leaving 8 bases between them. The CDR3: CASSSTHTDTQYF. CDR3 DNA: TGTGCCAGCAGCAGCACGCACACAGATACGCAGTATTTT.

The V gene is TRBV21-1, the J gene TRBJ1-5; TRBD1, the table's D call, was not compared with the DNA. TRBV21-1 constitutes a pseudogene. This CDR3 has 16 residues. CDR3 in amino acids: CASSPRTGANNQPRHF. The CDR3 region has the DNA TGTGCCAGCAGCCCTCGGACAGGGGCTAACAATCAGCCCCGGCATTTT.

This clonotype is labeled as large. CDR3 nucleotide sequence: TGTGCCAGCAGTCCAAACCTAGGACAGAGTAGCAATCAGCCCCAGCATTTT. Residues: CASSPNLGQSSNQPQHF. The chain has TRBV25-1 and TRBJ1-5, with D possibly matching TRBD1 (6 bases). CDR1 and CDR2 from the germline V gene are MGHDK and SYGVNS. V gave up 5 bases and J gave up 0 bases, with 17 bases separating them. The CDR3 consists of 17 residues.

This clonotype is large by share. V usage is TRBV20-1 and J usage is TRBJ2-1; 7 positions agree with TRBD1. The germline CDR1 and CDR2 sequences are DFQATT and SNEGSKA (reference sequence). The CDR3 is 15 residues long. After removal of 6 bases from V and 6 bases from J, the junction contained 14 bases not matched to a gene. CDR3 sequence: CSAHKNRGSANEQFF. CDR3 in DNA: TGCAGTGCCCACAAAAACAGGGGATCGGCCAATGAGCAGTTCTTC.

The CDR3 region is CASSLEGLNIQYF. Here the CDR3 DNA reads TGTGCCAGCAGTTTAGAGGGTTTGAACATTCAGTACTTC. The chain combines TRBV28 with TRBJ2-4, with TRBD2 as a possible D gene (5 bases). Trimming removed 2 bases at V and 7 bases at J, with 9 bases between. CDR3 size: 13 residues. Germline V gene data show CDR1 as MDHEN and CDR2 as SYDVKM.

With respect to this clonotype: Germline is not matched at one junction end, which may reflect a read error. The genes are TRBV7-2 and TRBJ2-4; 10 positions match TRBD2. Germline V gene data show CDR1 as SGHTA and CDR2 as FQGNSA. The CDR3 is made up of 16 amino acids. The CDR3 nucleotides are TGCGCCAGCAGCTTCATTCCAGCGGGGGGGATCTCCATTCAGTACTTC. Translated: CASSFIPAGGISIQYF.

This clonotype was counted between two and nine times. A much larger clone sits a single nucleotide away, making a read error possible. This chain connects TRBV7-8 to TRBJ2-2; D may correspond to TRBD1 or TRBD2 (6 bases each). Germline V lookup: CDR1 SGHVS, CDR2 FQNEAQ. The CDR3 runs 14 residues. In DNA, the CDR3 is TGTGCCAGCAGCTTAGGCAGGGGTCCCCGGGAGCCGTTTTTT. Amino acid sequence: CASSLGRGPREPFF.

This clonotype has more than one count but fewer than ten. The V and J genes are TRBV11-2 and TRBJ2-3; 10 bases line up with TRBD2. The V segment lost 1 base and the J segment 1 base; nucleotides outside the gene matches: 2. This CDR3 is built from 16 residues. Germline CDR1 is SGHAT and CDR2 is FQNNGV. The CDR3, as DNA: TGTGCCAGCAGCTTAGTAGGGACTAGCGGCACAGATACGCAGTATTTT. It is translated as CASSLVGTSGTDTQYF.

Of note for this clonotype: This CDR3 fails to terminate in the conserved phenylalanine or tryptophan, so it likely reflects a read error. For the CDR3, the DNA is TGTGCCAGCAGTGCACCGGGGGCGAGAGATTCACCCCTCCACTCT. Translating it yields CASSAPGARDSPLHS. The gene calls are TRBV28 and TRBJ1-6; weak D call: TRBD1 (6 bases). The CDR3 consists of 15 residues. The ends were cut back, 5 bases at V and 8 bases at J, with 16 bases in the middle. Germline V CDR1 and CDR2: MDHEN, SYDVKM.

By sample fraction, this clonotype is medium-sized (0.01 to 0.1%). The rearrangement joins TRBV5-4 to TRBJ1-4; D gene uncertain. V was cut by 0 bases and J by 8 bases, with 8 bases left in between. Per the germline V gene, CDR1 is SGHNT and CDR2 is YYREEE (reference sequence). The CDR3 sequence is 13 residues long. CDR3 nucleotide sequence: TGTGCCAGCAGCTTGGGACGAGAGGAAAAACTGTTTTTT. It encodes CASSLGREEKLFF.

By sample fraction, this clonotype is medium-sized. V usage is TRBV6-6 and J usage is TRBJ1-6, with a possible D match to TRBD1 (5 bases). Per germline, CDR1 MNHNY and CDR2 SVGAGI (reference sequence). Trimming stripped 6 bases from V and 6 bases from J, with 15 bases between. The CDR3 spans 15 residues. Here the CDR3 DNA reads TGTGCCAGCAGCCGGGCAGGGTTTGGTAATTCACCCCTCCACTTT. Protein: CASSRAGFGNSPLHF.

This clonotype is medium-sized in the sample. The chain joins TRBV4-2 to TRBJ1-3; D gene uncertain. Germline CDR1 is LGHNA and CDR2 is YNFKEQ. V lost 5 bases, J lost 9 bases, and 14 bases lay in between. CDR3 size: 13 residues. The CDR3 region has the DNA TGTGCCAGCAGCAAAGCCAGTTTGGGCACCATATATTTT. Its translation: CASSKASLGTIYF.

This clonotype qualifies as large (0.1 to 1%). This rearrangement joins TRBV29-1 to TRBJ1-2; D is undetermined. V lost 4 bases and J lost 6, with 9 bases in between. The CDR3 covers 11 residues. From germline, CDR1 is SQVTM and CDR2 ANQGSEA. DNA of the CDR3: TGCAGCGTTGTGGCGGGGAATGGCTACACCTTC. Its translation: CSVVAGNGYTF.

The chain carries TRBV27 and TRBJ2-2; TRBD2 is a possible D gene (5 bases). This CDR3 has 14 amino acids. The germline gives CDR1 MNHEY, CDR2 SMNVEV (reference sequence). V was clipped by 6 bases and J by 6 bases, with 14 bases between them. The CDR3 nucleotides read TGTGCCAGCAGGCAACTAGGGATTCCCGGGGAGCTGTTTTTT. It encodes CASRQLGIPGELFF.

The table lists this clonotype with a few counts. This chain connects TRBV4-2 to TRBJ2-4; 10 nucleotides line up with TRBD2. Germline CDR1 reads LGHNA; CDR2 reads YNFKEQ. The CDR3 consists of 17 residues. V shed 1 base, J shed 1 base, and the junction held 4 bases outside the gene matches. The DNA for the CDR3 is TGTGCCAGCAGCCAAGGCCAGGGACTAGCGGCCAAAAACATTCAGTACTTC. Translating gives CASSQGQGLAAKNIQYF.

About this clonotype: One base away lies a much larger clone, so this may be a sequencing read error. V gene TRBV7-3 combines with J gene TRBJ2-1; D might be TRBD1 (5 bases). Germline CDR1 reads SGHTA; CDR2 reads FQGTGA. The CDR3 runs to 17 residues. In nucleotides, the CDR3 is TGTGTCAGCAGCTTAAGTGCCCTCAGATTTCAGGGAAATGAGCAGTTCTTC. This sequence encodes CVSSLSALRFQGNEQFF.

This clonotype counts as medium-sized. The chain recombines TRBV5-1 with TRBJ2-5, with D perhaps TRBD2 (6 bases). The CDR3 has 15 amino acids. Between the trimmed V and J ends, which lost 0 bases and 3 bases, there was a span of 12 bases. Germline V lookup: CDR1 SGHRS, CDR2 YFSETQ. The CDR3 here is CASSLGERAKETQYF. CDR3 nucleotides: TGCGCCAGCAGCTTGGGGGAGCGGGCGAAAGAGACCCAGTACTTC.

The chain recombines TRBV30 with TRBJ2-7; D might be TRBD2 (6 bases). The CDR3 has 15 residues. Trimming took off 5 bases at V and 1 base at J, with 18 bases between the two ends. Germline CDR1 and CDR2: GTSNPN and SVGIG (reference sequence). As DNA, the CDR3 is TGTGCCTGGGGGACTGGCGAGAGGATATCCTACGAGCAGTACTTC. Encoded protein: CAWGTGERISYEQYF.

For this clonotype: A single base separates this from a much larger clone, so it may be a read error. V usage is TRBV20-1 and J usage is TRBJ1-5; 10 bases align to TRBD1. Per germline, CDR1 DFQATT and CDR2 SNEGSKA (reference sequence). There are 13 residues in the CDR3. Here the CDR3 DNA reads TGCAGTGCTAGGACAGGGGGCCGGCAGCCCCGGCATTTT. Protein: CSARTGGRQPRHF.